This record looks at one T cell receptor (beta chain) sequence and its context. Only a few counts were recorded for this clone. Its cognate antigen has yet to be identified. Qualities for individual bases were not recorded, and no much larger clone is one base off. This sample is drawn from a study of control samples from healthy donors and cancer patients (dated by TCRdb to between 2020 and 2021). After removal of 0 bases from V and 8 bases from J, the junction retains 7 bases not matched to a gene. Taken from the germline V gene, the CDR1 and CDR2 loops are SGHTS and YDEGEE. There are 15 amino acids in the CDR3, from cysteine to phenylalanine inclusive. The DNA shown is the 45-base CDR3, in frame from base 1. Libraries were built with the immunoSEQ multiplex PCR assay. TCRdb obtained this table from immuneACCESS and retained in-frame rearrangements with V and J assigned. These tables miss some clones; where compared with another copy, unresolved V genes account for less than half of the shortfall, and the remainder is unexplained. Across this sample there are about 220,000 clones, with roughly 94% seen only once. Around 1.5% of the sample is held by the ten biggest clonotypes.

The chain links TRBV5-8 with TRBJ1-5, and TRBD1 aligns with 8 junction nucleotides. The sequenced sample was blood. The TCR sequence derives from a man aged 50 to 60 in good health. The DNA is TGTGCCAGCAGCTTGGCCGGGGACAGGAAGGAGCCCCAGCATTTT. This sequence encodes CASSLAGDRKEPQHF. Joined to the reference TRBV5-8 and TRBJ1-5 proteins, this CDR3 gives the full variable domain: EAGVTQSPTHLIKTRGQQATLRCSPISGHTSVYWYQQALGLGLQFLLWYDEGEERNRGNFPPRFSGRQFPNYSSELNVNALELEDSALYLCASSLAGDRKEPQHFGDGTRLSIL.